The sequence of this T cell receptor (beta chain) was determined in a study of blood T cell repertoires in COVID-19. The CDR3 loop spans 14 amino acids. V was pared by 1 base and J by 5 bases, with 11 bases between. The germline gives CDR1 SEHNR, CDR2 FQNEAQ (reference sequence). Authors' data handling: For nucleated cells, counts were estimated from reference gene primer amplification. The assay was immunoSEQ multiplex PCR, and TCRdb's table has in-frame clones only and misses some. V and J calls and clone size are as listed in that table; D and trimming were resolved from the DNA. The sample includes over 300,000 clones, more than 70% of them seen just once.

Sample: peripheral blood. The rearrangement uses TRBV7-9 and TRBJ2-5; the D gene is possibly TRBD2 (5 bases). The sequence was obtained from a woman between 45 and 65 years old with acute or convalescent COVID-19. The CDR3 sequence: CASSLDGERETQYF. The CDR3, as DNA: TGTGCCAGCAGCTTAGACGGGGAGAGGGAGACCCAGTACTTC.